Listed here is a single T cell receptor (beta chain). This clone was seen a handful of times. Its recognized antigen is unknown. It has no much larger one-base neighbor in the sample; base qualities were not kept. V lost 7 bases and J lost 7 bases, and the count of bases not matched to a germline gene is 8. The germline V gene encodes CDR1 MNHEY and CDR2 SVGAGI. The CDR3 spans 14 residues, from the cysteine through the phenylalanine. Kept here is only the CDR3 DNA, which spans 42 bases and is read in frame from base 1. The entry originates in a study of cytomegalovirus exposure and HLA in healthy donors (dated by TCRdb to 2017 to 2019). For context, the study as a whole: An earlier analysis of several hundred of the donors reported 276 Gb of sequence data and approximately 110 million unique TCR beta sequences from 150 million to 200 million T cells. About 320 gigabases of sequencing data and tens of millions of unique TCR sequences were included in an early release covering under 650 HLA-typed donors. Of the 300 to 500 genotyped donors, 65% to 90% were placed in the genetic ancestry cluster associated with self-reported Caucasian donors. The study aimed to test whether signatures of past pathogen exposure could be identified by cataloging public T cell receptors. The study used immunosequencing to profile the T cell repertoires of under 700 subjects and linked those repertoires to cytomegalovirus serostatus. Along with the roughly 670-subject first cohort, a separate validation cohort of about 110 different subjects was used. To predict cytomegalovirus infection status, the study combined high-throughput TCR immunosequencing, statistical association of individual TCRs with disease status, and machine learning. In a later analysis, previously published TCR beta repertoires from 550 to 700 donors were re-analyzed and high-resolution HLA genotyping was added so that TCR occurrence patterns could be studied. Rather than using new phenotypic data, the later analysis identified candidate immune exposures from TCR beta sequences and from how often those sequences occurred across donors. An earlier analysis of fewer than 700 of the donors applied high-throughput TCR beta sequencing to assess whether each TCR beta V gene segment acted as functional or pseudogenic. Donor age, sex, ethnicity and CMV serostatus were collected together with the repertoire data. A later genetic analysis used genome-wide SNP genotypes for about 60% of the 666 donors, treating that subset as a discovery cohort. Every repertoire in the discovery cohort had been generated on one and the same sequencing platform. HLA typing included class I and class II loci at four-digit resolution. The number of typed donors differed by locus: about 620-630 for A, B, C, DRB1 and DQB1; approximately 520 for DQA1; 606 for DPA1; and some 430 for DPB1. Because of strong linkage in the cohort, roughly five DR-DQ haplotypes were treated as single units for association and clustering. Across 398 genotyped donors of the cohort, an average of about 200,000 unique TCR beta nucleotide sequences per donor were sequenced, and roughly 17% of those sequences were non-productive.

Findings and caveats that apply to the study as a whole: According to a later analysis, parvovirus B19, influenza, CMV and Epstein-Barr virus appeared linked to several top co-occurrence clusters. A later analysis associated 15,000 to 20,000 TCR beta sequences with specific HLA alleles at a false discovery rate of 0.05. Strong co-occurrence of HLA alleles, especially DR and DQ, made assigning TCR associations to individual alleles difficult. Presence/absence analyses assumed roughly uniform sequencing depth across donors, an assumption that may not hold. A further reported finding was that TCR beta sequences accurately predicted the HLA-A and HLA-B alleles for most subjects in the first cohort. A group of highly shared sequence variants was considered likely to be a technical artifact of the sequencing pipeline. A later analysis found that TCR association rates varied across HLA loci, with DRB1 alleles showing the most associated TCRs and HLA-C alleles the fewest. Because HLA typing was unavailable for some donors at each locus, only the typed subset was used in association tests. For the cohort, immune exposure information was limited to CMV serostatus. Correlated functional status among segregating V segments might reflect linkage disequilibrium, but an unknown experimental factor could not be ruled out. Because counts were too low, some 17 rarely observed V segments, including chromosome 9 orphons, were excluded from the earlier analysis of some 590 of the donors. Compared with equally common non-associated chains, HLA-associated TCR beta chains in a later analysis were more clonally expanded and had lower generation probabilities. A later genetic analysis reported fewer N-insertions in productive TCRs among donors in an Asian-associated ancestry cluster than the approximately 700-donor mean. An earlier analysis of around 500 of the donors showed that most TCR beta V segments appeared in productive rearrangements either about 87% or about 30% of the time, which broadly matched IMGT annotations. In a later analysis, most CMV-associated TCR beta chains were found to appear HLA-restricted, with HLA associations seemingly driven largely by CMV exposure. The cohort was sequenced for TCR beta chains only, and without alpha or paired-chain data the features that could be detected were limited. The authors suggested that the approach could potentially be generalized to other disease states and immunological phenotypes. The study gave a list of under 200 TCR beta chains associated with cytomegalovirus. In both the original and validation cohorts, the classifier was reported to diagnose cytomegalovirus status with high specificity and sensitivity. A later genetic analysis associated a missense DCLRE1C variant with V-gene and J-gene trimming of TCR beta chains, and an independent cohort replicated the association. Most TCR sequences were observed very rarely across donors, whereas some public TCRs were present in many individuals. Some IMGT-functional V segments, including TRBV6-2 and TRBV6-3, could not be distinguished by the 87-base-pair reads and were therefore excluded. Three of the identified cytomegalovirus-associated TCR beta chains were confirmed in vitro to be specific for cytomegalovirus antigens.

The cohort consisted of approximately 690 healthy bone marrow donors. All cohort members were sampled while nominally healthy, although unrecorded immune exposures were likely present. The donor was CMV seropositive and was included in the group of 250 to 300 seropositive cohort members. A peripheral blood sample was collected from each donor, and TCR beta sequencing was performed on peripheral blood mononuclear cells. The Qiagen DNeasy Blood Extraction Kit was used to extract genomic DNA from the blood cell samples. The receptor library was made with the immunoSEQ multiplex PCR assay. For the multiplex PCR, a mixture combining 60 forward primers for TCR Vbeta segments and 13 reverse primers for TCR Jbeta segments was used. A multiplex PCR assay on genomic DNA amplified the CDR3 region of rearranged TCR beta genes. The Illumina HiSeq System was used to sequence the amplified TCR beta libraries as 87-base-pair reads. The original pipeline was this. In a later analysis, some 80 million unique TCR beta chains were counted across the 650 to 750 repertoires, and roughly 10 million of these chains were shared by at least two donors. Raw reads were error-corrected and collapsed into unique sequences by a nearest-neighbor algorithm in which closely related sequences were merged to remove PCR and sequencing errors. V, D and J gene segments were assigned by aligning CDR3 sequences to IMGT reference sequences. For a sequence to be retained, a match of at least six nucleotides was required to both a V gene segment and a J gene segment. Rearrangements were called productive when the CDR3 lacked stop codons and stayed in frame with V and J; all others were non-productive. Following IMGT convention, CDR3 was defined as the stretch from the second conserved V-encoded cysteine to the conserved J-encoded phenylalanine. Sequences without an unambiguous match to a single V gene segment were excluded from the earlier analysis of 500 to 700 of the donors. An earlier analysis of fewer than 750 of the donors called V segments functional above 56.7% productive rearrangements and segregating when the between-donor standard deviation exceeded 5%. A statistical classification framework was developed to diagnose cytomegalovirus status using the catalog of TCR beta chain sequences. In a later analysis, TCR nucleotide sequences were compared against IMGT/GENE-DB human TR gene sequences so that V and J genes could be assigned. In a later analysis, CDR3 sequences and most-parsimonious VDJ recombination scenarios were assigned using the TCRdist pipeline. In a later analysis, each TCR beta chain was defined by its CDR3 amino acid sequence together with its V-gene family, and reads lacking a unique V-gene family were excluded. As a way to deal with suspected cross-contamination and a sequencing artifact, a later analysis dropped roughly 600 nucleotide sequences that were highly shared and had low generation probability. A later analysis calculated a clonal expansion index for each public chain from normalized within-repertoire ranks of inferred template counts. Generation probabilities in a later analysis came from a VDJ recombination model fitted to out-of-frame rearrangements, and those results were checked against IGoR. Hypergeometric tests were used in a later analysis to score TCR-TCR, TCR-HLA and TCR-CMV co-occurrence, with a repertoire-size bias correction applied to the TCR pairs. A later analysis estimated false discovery rates by permuting HLA or CMV assignments 20 times. In a later analysis, co-occurring TCRs were grouped using DBSCAN, and TCRdist sequence similarity was added for clustering within HLA-allele-positive subsets. Repertoires with fewer than 30,000 or more than 120,000 public chains were left out of co-occurrence clustering, as were five repertoires with anomalous nucleotide sharing. TCRdb's version of the immuneACCESS table is confined to in-frame rearrangements and falls short of the full clone set. An unresolved V gene accounts for under half of the shortfall where checked; the remainder is of unknown origin. That table is the source of V, J and clone size, and D and trimming were worked out from the DNA. This sample lists about 120,000 clones; over 65% were detected once. In total, the top ten clones hold approximately 8% of the sample.

This sequence was found in a woman in her thirties or forties in good health and CMV-seropositive. Material: PBMCs. This receptor chain uses TRBV6-5 and TRBJ2-7; 12 nucleotides in the junction match TRBD1. In nucleotides, the sequence is TGTGCCAGCACCCCGGGACAGGGGGCCTGGGAGCAGTACTTC. It translates to CASTPGQGAWEQYF.